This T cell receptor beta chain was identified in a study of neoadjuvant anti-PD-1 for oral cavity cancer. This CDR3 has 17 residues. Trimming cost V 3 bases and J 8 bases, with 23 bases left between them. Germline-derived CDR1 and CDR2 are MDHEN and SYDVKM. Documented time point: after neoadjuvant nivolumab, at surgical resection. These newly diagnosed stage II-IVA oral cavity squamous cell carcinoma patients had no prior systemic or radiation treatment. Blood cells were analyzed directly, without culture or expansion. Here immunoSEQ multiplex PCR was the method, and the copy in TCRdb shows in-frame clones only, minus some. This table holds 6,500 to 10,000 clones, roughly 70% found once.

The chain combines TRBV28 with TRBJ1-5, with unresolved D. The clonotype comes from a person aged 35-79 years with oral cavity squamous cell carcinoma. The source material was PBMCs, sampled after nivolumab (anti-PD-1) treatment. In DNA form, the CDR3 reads TGTGCCAGCAGTTTTTTAAACCTCAAACGGGAGGTGAAGCCCCAGCATTTT. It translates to CASSFLNLKREVKPQHF.